Presented here are 8 T cell receptor beta chains from one specimen sequenced in a study of a mutant IDH1 vaccine in newly diagnosed glioma. No cognate antigen is known for these TCRs. Sample time point: week 35, safety follow-up. Each vaccine dose was 300 ug of mutant IDH1 20-mer peptide, with topical imiquimod. Libraries were prepared by immunoSEQ multiplex PCR; TCRdb keeps only in-frame clonotypes and omits some of them. This sample has tens of thousands of clones, with more than 75% found just once. The specimen was PBMCs, collected from a glioma patient whose treatment included an IDH1 peptide vaccine. These receptors were taken from a man aged 25 to 40 with glioma.

This clone turned up a few times. The chain combines TRBV28 with TRBJ2-7, with 8 bases matching TRBD1. The V gene end was trimmed by 5 bases and the J gene end by 5 bases; junction bases not matched to a gene: 8. This CDR3 contains 14 residues. Germline values: CDR1 MDHEN, CDR2 SYDVKM. The CDR3: CASSLRQGRNEQYF. The CDR3 nucleotides read TGTGCCAGCAGTCTCAGACAGGGGCGAAACGAGCAGTACTTC.

The chain joins TRBV13 to TRBJ2-1; 8 bases map to TRBD2. Trimming at V came to 5 bases and at J to 0 bases, leaving 24 bases not matched to a gene. The germline V gene has CDR1 PRHDT and CDR2 FYEKMQ (reference sequence). The CDR3 is made up of 22 amino acids. CDR3 sequence: CASSPQTPSGRFFWSSYNEQFF. The CDR3 nucleotides read TGTGCCAGCAGCCCGCAAACCCCCAGCGGGAGATTCTTCTGGAGCTCCTACAATGAGCAGTTCTTC. The full variable domain, with the rest looked up from reference TRBV13 and TRBJ2-1, is AAGVIQSPRHLIKEKRETATLKCYPIPRHDTVYWYQQGPGQDPQFLISFYEKMQSDKGSIPDRFSAQQFSDYHSELNMSSLELGDSALYFCASSPQTPSGRFFWSSYNEQFFGPGTRLTVL.

The rearrangement uses TRBV2 and TRBJ2-7; D perhaps matches TRBD2 (7 bases). V was cut by 8 bases and J by 6 bases, with 20 bases left in between. The CDR3 is 14 residues long. Germline CDR1 and CDR2: SNHLY and FYNNEI. The CDR3 DNA reads as TGTGCCAGCCGTCTACAGGGCGGGAGCGCCGAGCAGTACTTC. Encoded protein: CASRLQGGSAEQYF.

This chain links TRBV9 with TRBJ2-1, with 10 bases matching TRBD2. Trimming cost V 2 bases and J 0 bases; bases outside gene matches: 2. The CDR3 is 16 amino acids. Germline CDR1 and CDR2: SGDLS and YYNGEE. The chain's CDR3 is CASSVSGRASYNEQFF. CDR3 nucleotides: TGTGCCAGCAGCGTGAGCGGGAGGGCCTCCTACAATGAGCAGTTCTTC.

J is TRBJ1-2 and V is TRBV28; D is perhaps TRBD1 (5 bases). Trimming removed 3 bases from V and 3 bases from J, with 5 bases in between. The CDR3 is 12 residues long. The V gene's germline CDR1 is MDHEN and CDR2 SYDVKM. CDR3 loop: CASSFRDYGYTF. The CDR3 DNA is TGTGCCAGCAGTTTCAGGGACTATGGCTACACCTTC.

The chain links TRBV5-1 to TRBJ2-2; D remains ambiguous. Germline V lookup: CDR1 SGHRS, CDR2 YFSETQ. The CDR3 extends over 14 amino acids. Trimming removed 5 bases at V and 6 bases at J, with 14 bases between. The CDR3 sequence: CASRDSAGSGELFF. The CDR3 DNA sequence: TGCGCCAGCAGGGATTCTGCCGGTTCCGGGGAGCTGTTTTTT.

The chain recombines TRBV7-2 with TRBJ1-5, with D perhaps matching TRBD1 (6 bases). V lost 4 bases and J lost 4, with 11 bases in between. The CDR3 spans 14 residues. Germline V gene sequence: CDR1 SGHTA, CDR2 FQGNSA. CDR3 sequence: CASSSTGANQPQHF. For the CDR3, the DNA is TGTGCCAGCAGCTCGACAGGAGCAAATCAGCCCCAGCATTTT.

The chain recombines TRBV5-6 with TRBJ1-4, with 10 positions matching TRBD1. The CDR3 has 17 residues. Germline loops: CDR1 SGHDT, CDR2 YYEEEE. The trim removed 4 bases at V and 0 bases at J, leaving 6 bases unmatched. CDR3 nucleotide sequence: TGTGCCAGCAGCGGGGGACAGGGGCAGGCAACTAATGAAAAACTGTTTTTT. Residues: CASSGGQGQATNEKLFF.